The 14 T cell receptor beta chains in this list originate from one sample, sequenced in a study of vaccination and CD4 T cells after COVID-19. These receptors' antigens are unknown. At the Johns Hopkins FTIC core, DNA taken from cultured CD4+ T cells was sequenced by way of the Oncomine TCR Beta short-read assay. One entry per CDR3 protein results from TCRdb running MiXCR on the PCR reads. Among 15,000 to 20,000 distinct CDR3 sequences listed, approximately 51% were seen once. Treatment of the sample: roughly 11-day PBMC culture with coronavirus spike peptide pools or control peptides (ViraFEST assay). Sequencing was performed on CD4+ T cells from blood, cultured in vitro. These receptors all come from a human donor who had recovered from COVID-19.

This clonotype was counted a few times. This chain connects TRBV27 to TRBJ1-1; D uncertain. Trimming stripped 6 bases from V and 5 bases from J, with 16 bases between. CDR1 MNHEY and CDR2 SMNVEV come from the germline V gene (reference sequence). The CDR3 runs 14 residues. The CDR3 loop reads CASRYRAGETEAFF. CDR3 DNA: TGTGCCAGCAGATACCGGGCCGGGGAAACTGAAGCTTTCTTT.

The rearrangement joins TRBV6-1 to TRBJ2-1, with 12 positions matching TRBD2. Germline V gene data show CDR1 as MNHNS and CDR2 as SASEGT. CDR3 length equals 16 residues. V gave up 3 bases and J gave up 2 bases; unmatched junction bases: 2. Written as DNA, the CDR3 is TGTGCCAGCAGTGACGGACTAGCGGGACCCTACAATGAGCAGTTCTTC. This encodes CASSDGLAGPYNEQFF.

This clonotype appeared once. The rearrangement links TRBV5-8 to TRBJ2-4, with D possibly TRBD1 on 6 matching bases. With 0 bases removed from V and 8 bases from J, the gap between germline ends came to 12 bases. CDR1 and CDR2 (germline): SGHTS, YDEGEE. The CDR3 is 14 amino acids. CDR3 sequence: CASSLVTGIDIQYF. As DNA, the CDR3 is TGTGCCAGCAGCTTGGTAACAGGGATCGACATTCAGTACTTC.

Only a few counts were recorded for this clonotype. The J gene is TRBJ1-1, the V gene TRBV6-1, with a weak D call TRBD1 (6 bases). Germline-derived CDR1 and CDR2 are MNHNS and SASEGT. V lost 6 bases to trimming and J lost 4 bases, with 15 bases between them. CDR3 size: 14 residues. CDR3: CASRKQGSGTEAFF. CDR3 DNA: TGTGCCAGCAGAAAACAGGGATCAGGCACTGAAGCTTTCTTT.

The gene calls are TRBV7-9 and TRBJ2-3; D call uncertain. The CDR3 is made up of 12 amino acids. Trimming removed 5 bases from V and 4 bases from J, with 7 bases in between. Germline V CDR1 and CDR2: SEHNR, FQNEAQ (reference sequence). The CDR3 nucleotides read TGTGCCAGCAGCCGGACCCCAGATACGCAGTATTTT. It specifies CASSRTPDTQYF. The full variable domain, in which reference TRBV7-9 and TRBJ2-3 provide the parts outside the CDR3, is DTGVSQNPRHKITKRGQNVTFRCDPISEHNRLYWYRQTLGQGPEFLTYFQNEAQLEKSRLLSDRFSAERPKGSFSTLEIQRTEQGDSAMYLCASSRTPDTQYFGPGTRLTVL.

The sample holds a few counts of this clonotype. The chain joins TRBV6-1 to TRBJ2-7, with D unclear. The CDR3 has 12 residues. Trimming shortened V by 4 bases and J by 3 bases, and 7 bases separated the two germline ends. The germline V gene has CDR1 MNHNS and CDR2 SASEGT. The CDR3 bases are TGTGCCAGCAGTGTCGGGTTCTACGAGCAGTACTTC. It specifies CASSVGFYEQYF.

The V gene is TRBV30, the J gene TRBJ1-1, with D uncertain. V was clipped by 5 bases and J by 1 base, with 8 bases between them. Germline-derived CDR1 and CDR2 are GTSNPN and SVGIG (reference sequence). This CDR3 has 12 amino acids. CDR3 in amino acids: CAWGPSNTEAFF. CDR3 sequence (DNA): TGTGCCTGGGGTCCATCGAACACTGAAGCTTTCTTT.

This clonotype was observed a handful of times. The chain joins TRBV28 to TRBJ1-5, with D maybe TRBD1 (5 bases). The CDR3 is 16 amino acids. The V and J ends lost 2 bases and 2 bases respectively, with 13 bases between them. The germline CDR1 and CDR2 sequences are MDHEN and SYDVKM. For the CDR3, the DNA is TGTGCCAGCAGTTTACAGGGCCCCATGGGCAATCAGCCCCAGCATTTT. Protein product: CASSLQGPMGNQPQHF.

This clonotype was detected only a few times. The CDR3 protein is CASAGSYNEQFF. The CDR3 DNA reads as TGCGCCAGCGCGGGGTCCTACAATGAGCAGTTCTTC. The gene calls are TRBV5-1 and TRBJ2-1, with a weak D call TRBD2 (6 bases). CDR3 length: 12 residues. The V gene lost 7 bases and the J gene lost 1 base, with 6 bases spanning the gap. The germline V gene has CDR1 SGHRS and CDR2 YFSETQ.

The genes are TRBV24-1 and TRBJ1-2, with 8 bases matching TRBD1. Germline CDR1 is KGHDR and CDR2 is SFDVKD. V dropped 4 bases and J dropped 6; count of bases not matched to a gene: 6. The length of the CDR3 is 14 residues. This chain's CDR3 is CATSDPGTGHGYTF. CDR3 nucleotide sequence: TGTGCCACCAGTGACCCCGGGACAGGCCATGGCTACACCTTC.

The V and J genes are TRBV12-5 and TRBJ2-6; no clear D. The CDR3 sequence is 17 residues long. Between the trimmed V and J ends, which lost 1 base and 0 bases, there was a span of 10 bases. Germline loops: CDR1 LGHNT, CDR2 FRNRAP. In DNA form, the CDR3 reads TGTGCTAGTGGTTTGGCGGCCCGGTTCTCTGGGGCCAACGTCCTGACTTTC. The encoded protein is CASGLAARFSGANVLTF.

This clonotype showed up just a few times. The genes are TRBV12-3 or TRBV12-4 and TRBJ1-5; TRBD1 matches at 7 bases. The CDR3 loop spans 15 amino acids. The V gene end was trimmed by 6 bases and the J gene end by 4 bases; junction bases not matched to a gene: 9. CDR3 coding DNA: TGTGCCAGCAGCCGGGGAGGGGGCGGGAATCAGCCCCAGCATTTT. This sequence encodes CASSRGGGGNQPQHF.

J is TRBJ1-1 and V is TRBV5-4; 9 nucleotides line up with TRBD1. The V gene end was trimmed by 1 base and the J gene end by 11 bases; junction bases not matched to a gene: 12. Germline V gene sequence: CDR1 SGHNT, CDR2 YYREEE (reference sequence). The CDR3 consists of 15 residues. DNA for the CDR3: TGTGCCAGCAGCTTGTACCGGACAGGGGTATCAGGTGCTTTCTTT. Translated: CASSLYRTGVSGAFF.

The chain has TRBV20-1 and TRBJ1-1; possibly TRBD1 for D (5 bases). V gave up 5 bases and J gave up 9 bases, with 19 bases separating them. Per germline, CDR1 DFQATT and CDR2 SNEGSKA (reference sequence). This CDR3 region has 13 residues. The CDR3 sequence: CSAGTTDNRKAFF. The DNA of the CDR3 is TGCAGTGCTGGCACGACAGACAATAGGAAAGCTTTCTTT.